A single sample gave rise to the 2 T cell receptor beta chains below, sequenced in a study of T cell responses to AZD1222 COVID-19 vaccine. This table comes from immunoSEQ multiplex PCR, and its TCRdb copy is limited to in-frame clones, with some not included. Among 250,000 to 300,000 clones listed, almost 95% were seen once. The sequencing here drew on peripheral blood, taken 28 days after the second AZD1222 dose. These receptors were taken from an adult who received the AZD1222 COVID-19 vaccine.

This chain connects TRBV28 to TRBJ2-3, with 8 bases that match TRBD2. V trimming: 6 bases; J trimming: 5 bases; junction bases outside the gene matches: 16. This CDR3 has 17 amino acids. Germline CDR1 reads MDHEN; CDR2 reads SYDVKM. For the CDR3, the DNA is TGTGCCAGCAGCCCTTTTAGGGGGACTAGTTATATAGATACGCAGTATTTT. Amino acids: CASSPFRGTSYIDTQYF.

This chain uses TRBV27 with TRBJ2-1; tentatively, D is TRBD2 (10 bases). Trimming stripped 8 bases from V and 7 bases from J, with 27 bases between. This CDR3 is built from 17 residues. Looked up from germline, CDR1 is MNHEY and CDR2 is SMNVEV (reference sequence). CDR3 sequence (DNA): TGTGCCAGCGGGGGACAGGGCCTAGCGGGAGCCCTAAATGAGCAGTTCTTC. Protein sequence: CASGGQGLAGALNEQFF.